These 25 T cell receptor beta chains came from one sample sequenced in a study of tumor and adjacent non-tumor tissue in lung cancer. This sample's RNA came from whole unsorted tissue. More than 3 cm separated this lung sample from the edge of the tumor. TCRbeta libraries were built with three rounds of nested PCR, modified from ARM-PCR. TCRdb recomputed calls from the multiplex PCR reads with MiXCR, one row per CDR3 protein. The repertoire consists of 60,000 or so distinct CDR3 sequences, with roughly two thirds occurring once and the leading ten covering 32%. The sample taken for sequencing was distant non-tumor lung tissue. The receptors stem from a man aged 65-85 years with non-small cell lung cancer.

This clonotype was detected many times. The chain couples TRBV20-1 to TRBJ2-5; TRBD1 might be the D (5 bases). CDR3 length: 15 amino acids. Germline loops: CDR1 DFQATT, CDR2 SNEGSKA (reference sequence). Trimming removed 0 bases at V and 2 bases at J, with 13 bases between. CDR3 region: CSARDGASPQETQYF. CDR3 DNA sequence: TGCAGTGCTAGAGATGGGGCGAGTCCTCAAGAGACCCAGTACTTC.

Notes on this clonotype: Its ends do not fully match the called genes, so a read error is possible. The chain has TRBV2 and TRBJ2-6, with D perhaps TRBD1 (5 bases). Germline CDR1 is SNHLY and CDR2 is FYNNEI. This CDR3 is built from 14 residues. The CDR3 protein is CASKLYSGANVLAF. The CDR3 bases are TGTGCCAGCAAATTGTACTCTGGGGCCAACGTCCTGGCTTTC.

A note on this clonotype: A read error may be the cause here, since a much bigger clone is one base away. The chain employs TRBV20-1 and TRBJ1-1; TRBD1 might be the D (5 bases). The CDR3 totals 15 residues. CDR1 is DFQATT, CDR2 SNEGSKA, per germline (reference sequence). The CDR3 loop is CSVRYSGRLNTEAFF. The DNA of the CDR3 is TGCAGTGTTAGATATTCGGGACGGCTGAACACTGAAGCTTTCTTT.

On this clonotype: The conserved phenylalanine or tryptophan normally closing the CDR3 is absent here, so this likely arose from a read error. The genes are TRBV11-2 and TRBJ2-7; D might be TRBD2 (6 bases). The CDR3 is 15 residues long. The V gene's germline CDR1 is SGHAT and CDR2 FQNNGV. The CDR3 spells CTSSLDKGGHYEQYL. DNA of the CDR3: TGTACCAGCAGCTTAGATAAGGGAGGACACTACGAGCAGTACTTA.

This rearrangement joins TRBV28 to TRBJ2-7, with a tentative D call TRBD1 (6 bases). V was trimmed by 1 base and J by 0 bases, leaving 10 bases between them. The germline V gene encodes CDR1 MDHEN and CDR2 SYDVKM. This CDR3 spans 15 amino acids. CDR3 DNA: TGTGCCAGCAGTTTATTTGGACAGCTCTCCTACGAGCAGTACTTC. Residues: CASSLFGQLSYEQYF.

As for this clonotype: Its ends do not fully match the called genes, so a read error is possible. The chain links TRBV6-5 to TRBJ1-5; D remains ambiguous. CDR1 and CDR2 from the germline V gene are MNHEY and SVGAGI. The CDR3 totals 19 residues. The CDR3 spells CASTKGPPGHTYSNQPQHF. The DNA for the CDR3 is TGTGCCAGCACAAAAGGGCCGCCCGGGCACACTTATAGCAATCAGCCTCAGCATTTT.

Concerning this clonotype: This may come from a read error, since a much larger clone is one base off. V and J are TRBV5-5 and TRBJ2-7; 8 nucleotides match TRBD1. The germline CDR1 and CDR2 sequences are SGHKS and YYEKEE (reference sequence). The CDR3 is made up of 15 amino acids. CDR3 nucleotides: TGTGCCAGCAGCTTGTTTTGGGCAGGGGGCTACAAGCAGTACTTC. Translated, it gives CASSLFWAGGYKQYF.

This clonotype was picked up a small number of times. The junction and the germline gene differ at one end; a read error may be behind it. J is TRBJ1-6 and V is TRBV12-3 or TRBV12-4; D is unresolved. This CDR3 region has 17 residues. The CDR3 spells CTSSALGYHGPNSPLHF. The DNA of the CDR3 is TGTACCAGCAGTGCATTGGGATACCACGGGCCGAATTCACCCCTCCACTTT.

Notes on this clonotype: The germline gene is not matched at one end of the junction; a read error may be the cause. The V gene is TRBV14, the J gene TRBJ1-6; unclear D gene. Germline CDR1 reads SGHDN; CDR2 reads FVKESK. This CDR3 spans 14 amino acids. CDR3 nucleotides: TGTGCAAGCACCCAAGCCCTCAGGAGATCACCCCTCCACTTC. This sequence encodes CASTQALRRSPLHF.

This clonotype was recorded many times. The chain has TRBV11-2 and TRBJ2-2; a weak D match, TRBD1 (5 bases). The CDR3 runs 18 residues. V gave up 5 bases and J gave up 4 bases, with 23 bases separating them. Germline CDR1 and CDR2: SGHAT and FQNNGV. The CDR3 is CASSPVELGRYVTGELFF. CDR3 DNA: TGTGCCAGCAGCCCCGTCGAGCTGGGGCGTTACGTCACCGGGGAGCTGTTTTTT.

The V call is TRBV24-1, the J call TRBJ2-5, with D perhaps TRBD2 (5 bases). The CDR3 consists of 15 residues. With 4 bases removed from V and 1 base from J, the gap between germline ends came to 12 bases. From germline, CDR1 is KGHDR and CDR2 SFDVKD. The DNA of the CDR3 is TGTGCCACCAGTGACCCTCAGCGGTCCCAAGAGACCCAGTACTTC. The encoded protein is CATSDPQRSQETQYF.

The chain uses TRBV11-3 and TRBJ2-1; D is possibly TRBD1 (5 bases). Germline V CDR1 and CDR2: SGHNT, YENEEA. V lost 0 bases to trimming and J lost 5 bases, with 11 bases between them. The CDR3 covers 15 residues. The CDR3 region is CASSLDQGTDNEQFF. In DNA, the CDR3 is TGTGCCAGCAGCTTAGATCAGGGAACTGACAATGAGCAGTTCTTC.

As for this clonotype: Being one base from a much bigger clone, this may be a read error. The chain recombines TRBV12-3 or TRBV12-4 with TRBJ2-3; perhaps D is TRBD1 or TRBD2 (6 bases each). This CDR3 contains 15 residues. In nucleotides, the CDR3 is TGTGCCAGCAGTTCCGCAATGGGGGGCACAGATACGCACTATTTT. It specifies CASSSAMGGTDTHYF.

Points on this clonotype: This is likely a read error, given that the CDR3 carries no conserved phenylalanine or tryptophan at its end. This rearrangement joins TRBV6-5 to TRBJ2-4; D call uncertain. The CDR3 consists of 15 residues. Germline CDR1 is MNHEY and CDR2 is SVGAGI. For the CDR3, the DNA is TGTGGCAGCAGTTACAGAGGACGGCCCCAAGGCTTTCAGTACTCC. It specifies CGSSYRGRPQGFQYS.

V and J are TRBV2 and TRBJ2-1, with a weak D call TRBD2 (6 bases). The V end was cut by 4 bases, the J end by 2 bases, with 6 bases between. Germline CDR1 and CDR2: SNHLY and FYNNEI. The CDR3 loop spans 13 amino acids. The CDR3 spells CASSGLAYNEQFF. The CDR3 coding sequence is TGTGCCAGCAGTGGACTAGCCTACAATGAGCAGTTCTTC.

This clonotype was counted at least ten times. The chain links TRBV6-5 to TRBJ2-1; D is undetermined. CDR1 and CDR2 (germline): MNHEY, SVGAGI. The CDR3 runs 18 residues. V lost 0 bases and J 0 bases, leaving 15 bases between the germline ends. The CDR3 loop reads CASSYSPRTQNSYNEQFF. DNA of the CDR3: TGTGCCAGCAGTTACTCCCCCCGGACCCAAAACTCCTACAATGAGCAGTTCTTC.

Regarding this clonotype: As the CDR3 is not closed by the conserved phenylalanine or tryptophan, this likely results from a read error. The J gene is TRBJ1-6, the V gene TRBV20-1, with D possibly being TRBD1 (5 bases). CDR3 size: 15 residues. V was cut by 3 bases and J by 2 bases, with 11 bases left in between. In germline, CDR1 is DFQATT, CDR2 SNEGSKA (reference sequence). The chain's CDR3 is CSARDSGPYNSPLHS. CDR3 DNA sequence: TGCAGTGCTAGGGACTCAGGGCCCTATAATTCACCCCTCCACTCT.

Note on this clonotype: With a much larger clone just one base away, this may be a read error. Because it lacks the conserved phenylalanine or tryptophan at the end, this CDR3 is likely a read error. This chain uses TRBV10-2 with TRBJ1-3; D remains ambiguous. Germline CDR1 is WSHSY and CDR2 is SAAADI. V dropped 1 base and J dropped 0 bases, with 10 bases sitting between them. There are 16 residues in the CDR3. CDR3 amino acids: CASSEYPDGSGNTIYL. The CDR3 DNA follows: TGCGCCAGCAGTGAGTACCCTGACGGCTCTGGAAACACCATATATTTG.

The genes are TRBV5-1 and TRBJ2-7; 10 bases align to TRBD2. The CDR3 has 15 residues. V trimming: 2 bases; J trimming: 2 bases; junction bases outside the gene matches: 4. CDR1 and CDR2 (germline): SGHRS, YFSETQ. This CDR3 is CASSFLAGEAYEQYF. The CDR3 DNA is TGCGCCAGCAGCTTCCTAGCGGGAGAAGCCTACGAGCAGTACTTC.

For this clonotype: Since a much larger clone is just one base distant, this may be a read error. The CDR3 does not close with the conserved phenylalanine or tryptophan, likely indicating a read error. CDR3 in DNA: TGTGCCAGCAGCTTAGGTGGGACAGGGATTTTTCTAGGTTCACCCCTCCACATT. Residues: CASSLGGTGIFLGSPLHI. The chain couples TRBV7-8 to TRBJ1-6; 9 bases match TRBD1. The junction had 13 bases not matched to a gene; V was cut back by 1 base and J by 9 bases. This CDR3 region has 18 residues. Germline V gene sequence: CDR1 SGHVS, CDR2 FQNEAQ.

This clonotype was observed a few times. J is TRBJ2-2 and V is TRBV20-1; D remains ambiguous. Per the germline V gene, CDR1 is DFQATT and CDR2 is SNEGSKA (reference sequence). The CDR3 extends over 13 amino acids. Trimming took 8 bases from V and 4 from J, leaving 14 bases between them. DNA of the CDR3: TGCAGTATAGGCCCGGCAAGCACCGGGGAGCTGTTTTTT. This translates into CSIGPASTGELFF.

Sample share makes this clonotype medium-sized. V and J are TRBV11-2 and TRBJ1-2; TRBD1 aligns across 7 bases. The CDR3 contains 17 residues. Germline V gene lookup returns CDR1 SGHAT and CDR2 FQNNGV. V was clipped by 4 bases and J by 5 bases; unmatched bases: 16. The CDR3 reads CASSSYSTGLDRYGYTF. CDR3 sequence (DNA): TGTGCCAGCAGCTCCTACTCGACAGGGCTGGACCGGTATGGCTACACCTTC. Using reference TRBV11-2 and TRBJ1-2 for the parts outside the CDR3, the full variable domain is EAGVAQSPRYKIIEKRQSVAFWCNPISGHATLYWYQQILGQGPKLLIQFQNNGVVDDSQLPKDRFSAERLKGVDSTLKIQPAKLEDSAVYLCASSSYSTGLDRYGYTFGSGTRLTVV.

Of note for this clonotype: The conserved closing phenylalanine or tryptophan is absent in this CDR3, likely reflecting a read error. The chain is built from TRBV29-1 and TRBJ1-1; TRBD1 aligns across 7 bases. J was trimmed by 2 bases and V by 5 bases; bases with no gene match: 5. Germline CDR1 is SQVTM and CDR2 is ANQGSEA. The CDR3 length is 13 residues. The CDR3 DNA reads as TGCAGCGTTCGGACAGGACCAAACACTGAAGCTTTCTAC. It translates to CSVRTGPNTEAFY.

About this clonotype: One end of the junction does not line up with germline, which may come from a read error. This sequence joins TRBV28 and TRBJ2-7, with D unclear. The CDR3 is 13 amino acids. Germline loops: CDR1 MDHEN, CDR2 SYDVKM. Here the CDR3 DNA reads TGTGCCAGCAGTCTCAGCAGCCCCTATGAGCAGTACTTC. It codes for CASSLSSPYEQYF. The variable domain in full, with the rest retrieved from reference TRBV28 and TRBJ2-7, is DVKVTQSSRYLVKRTGEKVFLECVQDMDHENMFWYRQDPGLGLRLIYFSYDVKMKEKGDIPEGYSVSREKKERFSLILESASTNQTSMYLCASSLSSPYEQYFGPGTRLTVT.

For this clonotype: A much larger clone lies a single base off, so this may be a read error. The CDR3 loop reads CASNFQLNEKLFF. CDR3 DNA: TGTGCCAGCAATTTCCAACTTAATGAAAAACTGTTTTTT. The V call is TRBV28, the J call TRBJ1-4; D not resolved. V was cut by 7 bases and J by 4 bases, with 10 bases left in between. Germline V CDR1 and CDR2: MDHEN, SYDVKM. CDR3 length equals 13 residues.